This T cell receptor (beta chain) was documented in a study of T cells after yellow fever vaccination. In germline, CDR1 is MDHEN, CDR2 SYDVKM. V lost 6 bases to trimming and J lost 0 bases; unmatched junction nucleotides: 3. The CDR3 totals 15 residues. TCRdb used MiXCR to reprocess the 5' RACE reads, holding one entry per CDR3 protein. Of more than 350,000 distinct CDR3 sequences listed, around 10% are singletons. A word on this clonotype: What it recognizes is unknown.

Notes on the study in general: Peaking faster, on day 5 versus 15, the secondary response was nonetheless weaker. Contaminating bulk clonotypes could be abundant in FACS-sorted repertoires. Although most clonotypes did not, a small share appeared in both CD4 and CD8 compartments.

V usage is TRBV28 and J usage is TRBJ2-1; the match to TRBD2 covers 9 bases. The starting material was PBMCs, obtained on the day of the first yellow fever vaccination. The origin of this receptor is a man between 18 and 35 years old who received the YFV17D yellow fever vaccine. CDR3 coding DNA: TGTGCCAGCAGGCTAGCGGGGTACTCCTACAATGAGCAGTTCTTC. Translating it yields CASRLAGYSYNEQFF.